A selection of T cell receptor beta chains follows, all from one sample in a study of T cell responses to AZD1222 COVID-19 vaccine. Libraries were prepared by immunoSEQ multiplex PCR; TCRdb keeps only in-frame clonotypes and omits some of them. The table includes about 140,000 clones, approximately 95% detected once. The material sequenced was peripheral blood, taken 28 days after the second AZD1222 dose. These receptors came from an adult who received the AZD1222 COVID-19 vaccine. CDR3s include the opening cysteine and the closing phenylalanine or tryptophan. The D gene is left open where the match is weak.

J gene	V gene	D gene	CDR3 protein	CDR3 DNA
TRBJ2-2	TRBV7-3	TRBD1	CASRIRDRNTGELFF	TGTGCCAGCAGAATCAGGGACAGGAACACCGGGGAGCTGTTTTTT
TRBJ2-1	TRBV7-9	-	CASSLAGEQFF	TGTGCCAGCAGCTTAGCGGGGGAGCAGTTCTTC
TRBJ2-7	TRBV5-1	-	CASSPFDRIYEQYF	TGCGCCAGCAGCCCATTCGACAGGATCTACGAGCAGTACTTC
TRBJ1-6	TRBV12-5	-	CASGLESGGNSPLHF	TGTGCTAGTGGTTTGGAATCTGGAGGTAATTCACCCCTCCACTTT
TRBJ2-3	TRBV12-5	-	CASGLDRGTADTQYF	TGTGCTAGTGGTTTGGATCGGGGTACCGCAGATACGCAGTATTTT
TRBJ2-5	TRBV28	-	CASSFRETQYF	TGTGCCAGCAGTTTCCGGGAGACCCAGTACTTC
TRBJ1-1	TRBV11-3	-	CASSLGRNTEAFF	TGTGCCAGCAGCTTAGGAAGGAACACTGAAGCTTTCTTT
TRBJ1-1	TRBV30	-	CAWSARFWSYRDTEAFF	TGTGCCTGGAGTGCCCGATTTTGGTCGTATAGGGACACTGAAGCTTTCTTT
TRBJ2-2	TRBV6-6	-	CASSYSLSGLDGELFF	TGTGCCAGCAGTTACTCGCTCTCGGGGCTGGACGGGGAGCTGTTTTTT
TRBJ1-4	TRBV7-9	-	CASSLGGVDEKLFF	TGTGCCAGCAGCTTAGGGGGTGTCGATGAAAAACTGTTTTTT
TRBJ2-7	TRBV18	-	CASSPVGVSYEQYF	TGTGCCAGCTCACCTGTTGGGGTTTCCTACGAGCAGTACTTC
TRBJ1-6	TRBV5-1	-	CASSLEAGSSYNSPLHF	TGCGCCAGCAGCTTGGAGGCAGGGAGCTCCTATAATTCACCCCTCCACTTT
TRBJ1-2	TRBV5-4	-	CASSLRTAYTF	TGTGCCAGCAGCTTAAGAACAGCTTACACCTTC
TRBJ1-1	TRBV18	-	CASSPRGWDLGTEAFF	TGTGCCAGCTCACCGCGGGGGTGGGATTTGGGCACTGAAGCTTTCTTT